This T cell receptor beta chain was found in a study of T cell changes during pregnancy in multiple sclerosis. TCRdb's table, derived via immunoSEQ multiplex PCR, lists solely in-frame clones and lacks some. The sample shows around 69,000 clones, approximately 90% of them seen only once. V was trimmed by 3 bases and J by 1 base, leaving 10 bases between them. CDR3 size: 14 residues. Germline CDR1 is SNHLY and CDR2 is FYNNEI. This receptor was identified in a female donor with multiple sclerosis, enrolled in a pregnancy study. V usage is TRBV2 and J usage is TRBJ2-7; D remains unclear. Sequenced material: peripheral blood, taken in the third trimester of pregnancy. CDR3 nucleotides: TGTGCCAGCAGTGAGCGTGCCGAATCCTACGAGCAGTACTTC. It specifies CASSERAESYEQYF.